Below, 4 T cell receptor beta chains from the same sample are listed, as sequenced in a study of T cell repertoires in cytomegalovirus infection. MiXCR, applied by TCRdb to the reads, yields one record per CDR3 protein. The repertoire holds approximately 100,000 distinct CDR3 sequences, with roughly two fifths as singletons. For these receptors, no antigen is known. The sequenced sample was CD8+ T cells from cultured PBMCs, obtained from culture after CMV antigen stimulation. The source of these receptors is a human donor in good health (CMV status not recorded). Some clones in this sample may be carry-over from other donors' samples.

The rearrangement joins TRBV4-2 to TRBJ1-1; D is possibly TRBD1 (5 bases). V lost 0 bases to trimming and J lost 5 bases, with 7 bases between them. This CDR3 is built from 13 residues. The germline V gene encodes CDR1 LGHNA and CDR2 YNFKEQ. The chain's CDR3 is CASSQEGETEAFF. The CDR3 bases are TGTGCCAGCAGCCAAGAGGGGGAGACTGAAGCTTTCTTT.

Ten or more counts support this clonotype. The rearrangement uses TRBV7-6 and TRBJ1-5; D is perhaps TRBD1 (5 bases). Germline-derived CDR1 and CDR2 are SGHVS and FNYEAQ. This CDR3 is 16 amino acids long. The ends were cut back, 2 bases at V and 2 bases at J, with 13 bases in the middle. The CDR3 nucleotides are TGTGCCAGCAGCTTAACTCTAGGGGATGGCAATCAGCCCCAGCATTTT. This translates into CASSLTLGDGNQPQHF. The variable domain in full, completed from reference TRBV7-6 and TRBJ1-5, reads GAGVSQSPRYKVTKRGQDVALRCDPISGHVSLYWYRQALGQGPEFLTYFNYEAQQDKSGLPNDRFSAERPEGSISTLTIQRTEQRDSAMYRCASSLTLGDGNQPQHFGDGTRLSIL.

The V gene is TRBV24-1, the J gene TRBJ2-1; the match to TRBD1 covers 7 bases. Germline trimming cut 3 bases from V and 7 bases from J; bases unmatched to any gene: 8. CDR1 is KGHDR, CDR2 SFDVKD, per germline. The CDR3 covers 15 residues. As DNA, the CDR3 is TGTGCCACCAGTGATGCCCGACAGGGTTGGAATGAGCAGTTCTTC. It translates to CATSDARQGWNEQFF.

The table lists this clonotype with a few counts. The CDR3 spells CASSLIGGITGELFF. CDR3 sequence (DNA): TGTGCCAGCAGTCTGATAGGGGGCATCACCGGGGAGCTGTTTTTT. V is TRBV7-2 and J is TRBJ2-2; 7 bases are a match to TRBD1. The germline gives CDR1 SGHTA, CDR2 FQGNSA. Trimming cost V 6 bases and J 4 bases; bases outside gene matches: 8. The CDR3 runs 15 residues.